This paragraph covers one T cell receptor (beta chain) sequence. Its recognized antigen is unknown. No per-base quality is available; no much larger clone lies one base away. The data stem from a study of regulatory dendritic cells for organ transplantation (dated by TCRdb to about 2017). Background for the entire study: Regulatory dendritic cells were generated from monocytes cultured with vitamin D3 on days 0 and 4 and IL-10 on day 4. On day 6, LPS was added to the DC cultures so that the response of the DCs to a potent maturation-inducing agent could be evaluated. TCRbeta repertoires were sequenced from sorted naive and memory CD4+ and CD8+ T cells before and after allostimulation with regulatory or mature dendritic cells. Points the paper makes about the study in general: In both subjects, allostimulation led to expansion of memory CD8+ clones, though the expansion induced by regulatory dendritic cells appeared to be more limited than that induced by mature dendritic cells. Of the resting subsets, the one holding the most alloreactive TCR clonotypes was memory CD8+ T cells. Highly diverse repertoires were observed in naive CD4+ and CD8+ T cells, whereas lower diversity was observed in memory cells, and the most oligoclonal repertoires were found in memory CD8+ cells. Only a couple of subjects were sequenced, and the authors noted considerable between-individual heterogeneity in the alloreactive memory CD8+ T cell pool.

Measured from the cysteine to the phenylalanine, the CDR3 is 16 residues long. Just the 48-base CDR3 DNA is kept, in frame starting at base 1. V is reduced by 0 bases and J by 2 bases, leaving a spacing of 14 bases between them. CDR1 LGHNA and CDR2 YSLEER are derived from the germline V gene. Sorted T cell subsets were CFSE-labeled and co-cultured for five to six days with allogeneic regulatory or mature dendritic cells at a 1:10 DC:T ratio. FACS was used to sort CD4+ or CD8+ cells into naive T cells, defined as CD45RA+, and memory T cells, defined as CD45RO+. Two healthy control subjects provided the T cells used for TCR sequencing. The Qiagen DNeasy Blood & Tissue Kit was used to extract genomic DNA. TCRbeta CDR3 regions were amplified by multiplexed two-step PCR using Vbeta-specific forward primers and Jbeta-specific reverse primers. The TCRbeta libraries were sequenced on an Illumina instrument via the immunoSEQ service. The original methods were these. IMGT annotation was used to assign V, D and J genes, and synthetic CDR3 analogues were used to correct the counts for multiplex PCR bias. In the immunoSEQ Analyzer, repertoire clonality was calculated as one minus the normalized Shannon entropy. Clonal expansion was defined by Fisher's exact test with Benjamini-Hochberg false discovery rate control, using two-tailed P<0.01. TCRdb provides this immuneACCESS table in a form limited to in-frame rearrangements. Some clones are lacking; in checked studies, under half of them reflect an unresolved V gene, and why the rest are absent is not known. The D gene and trimming were derived from the DNA, and the V and J assignments and clone size from that table. Within this sample are over 10,000 clones, with around 92% of them counted one time only. The top ten constitute 0.2% to 0.25% of the sample.

This clonotype was sampled from a human donor in good health. The V and J genes are TRBV4-3 and TRBJ2-7; the D region is possibly TRBD1 or TRBD2, each matching across 5 bases. The sample comprised naive CD8+ T cells from blood cultured with regulatory dendritic cells. Interpreted using the paper, the cell subset or site label stands for: CD45RA+ naive T cells. The bases read TGCGCCAGCAGCCAAGATCCCGGGACGGGTGCCTACGAGCAGTACTTC. It translates as CASSQDPGTGAYEQYF.